Listed below are T cell receptor beta chains from one sample, sequenced in a study of blood T cell repertoires in COVID-19. The table came from immunoSEQ multiplex PCR; TCRdb's copy has only in-frame clones and leaves some out. The table shows 90,000 to 120,000 clones, with about 89% occurring only once. Sequenced input: peripheral blood. Receptors originate from a woman in her 30s with acute or convalescent COVID-19. Each CDR3 is given with its conserved first and last residue.

TRBV13,TRBJ1-2,CASSSGTVGYGYTF
TRBV6-5,TRBJ2-2,CASSQGAVTGELFF
TRBV7-2,TRBJ1-1,CASSLVGGPEAFF
TRBV11-3,TRBJ2-5,CASSASGGETQYF
TRBV28,TRBJ1-5,CASSYPLSNQPQHF
TRBV20-1,TRBJ1-1,CSVEAAPQAFF
TRBV27,TRBJ1-5,CASSLLHDSNQPQHF
TRBV4-2,TRBJ1-1,CASSQAVTGGNTEAFF
TRBV6-5,TRBJ1-5,CASSRTGLGEPQHF
TRBV4-1,TRBJ1-5,CASSPGGQRNQPQHF
TRBV6-5,TRBJ1-5,CASSKGAGANQPQHF
TRBV7-8,TRBJ2-3,CASISTRGRTDTQYF
TRBV5-6,TRBJ1-1,CASSLLVDSMMNTEAFF
TRBV28,TRBJ1-2,CASRWDRVSYGYTF
TRBV6-5,TRBJ1-2,CASFNLDGYTF
TRBV7-6,TRBJ2-5,CASTKMGGLAGAQETQYF
TRBV6-5,TRBJ2-7,CASRAGTLSEQYF
TRBV15,TRBJ1-5,CATGDTHQPQHF
TRBV2,TRBJ2-3,CASTQVAGVDTQYF
TRBV6-2/TRBV6-3,TRBJ1-5,CASSSSGGKGNQPQHF
TRBV28,TRBJ1-2,CASSLWRERNYGYTF
TRBV4-3,TRBJ1-3,CASSLALSGQDHSGNTIYF
TRBV3-1/TRBV3-2,TRBJ2-3,CASSLSSGSADTQYF
TRBV6-5,TRBJ1-2,CASRGPELFYGYTF
TRBV4-3,TRBJ1-1,CASSQDLDLRTEAFF
TRBV5-1,TRBJ2-1,CASSLARTAVNEQFF
TRBV11-3,TRBJ2-1,CASSGSGGPSYNEQFF
TRBV18,TRBJ2-7,CASSPWDRVYEQYF
TRBV7-3,TRBJ1-5,CASSIEAGQPQHF
TRBV7-2,TRBJ1-1,CASSLRTGATFAEAFF
TRBV24-1,TRBJ2-2,CATAGLRNTGELFF
TRBV10-3,TRBJ2-2,CAISGGGDTGELFF
TRBV7-6,TRBJ2-1,CASSWGQGIYNEQFF
TRBV30,TRBJ2-1,CACRRGPHQGGEQFF
TRBV12-5,TRBJ2-7,CASGLVVTRMDEQYF
TRBV3-1/TRBV3-2,TRBJ1-2,CASSQTLNRDTYGYTF
TRBV3-1/TRBV3-2,TRBJ2-1,CASSPWTSGGLSSYNEQFF
TRBV28,TRBJ1-4,CASSLSGSGKLFF
TRBV27,TRBJ1-5,CASSLSGQGGQPQHF
TRBV20-1,TRBJ2-5,CSAGSSETQYF
TRBV7-8,TRBJ1-6,CASSYGQGASSPLHF
TRBV27,TRBJ1-4,CASSLWGQRDEKLFF
TRBV6-6,TRBJ1-2,CASTLTTGDYGYTF
TRBV15,TRBJ2-3,CATSRDDRRTSYF
TRBV6-5,TRBJ1-5,CASMGGTQGQPQHF
TRBV6-2/TRBV6-3,TRBJ2-2,CASSQGQGRTGELFF
TRBV5-4,TRBJ2-7,CASSLEGTSVEQYF
TRBV7-9,TRBJ2-7,CASSPPRDRGSYEQYF
TRBV7-8,TRBJ2-7,CASSPGLAGIYEQYF
TRBV7-9,TRBJ2-7,CASSSQTSLGEQYF
TRBV28,TRBJ1-2,CAIHGGVSYGYTF
TRBV7-6,TRBJ2-7,CASSSGQVSSYEQYF
TRBV28,TRBJ2-1,CASLPSGRGEQFF